Reported below is one TCR beta chain. Its cognate antigen is unknown. Via CD45RO/CCR7/CD25/CD127/CD95/CD27, cells of the CD4+ naive, central memory, regulatory and stem cell-like memory subsets were sorted. The investigators reverse transcribed all of the isolated RNA, so they sequenced expressed TCRB transcripts. Sequenced naive, central memory and regulatory T cell samples produced an average of around 3.5 million reads. Using immunoSEQ multiplex PCR, the repertoire was profiled, and TCRdb retains in-frame clones only, with some absent. The repertoire holds over 300,000 clones, approximately 9.9% seen once, with more than 0.8% in the top ten. The record originates from a study of beta chain features in type 1 diabetes. Findings of the study overall: Fewer insertions but more deletions were seen at VDJ junctions in type 1 diabetes patients. The naive, central memory and Treg TCRB repertoires of patients appeared to be more similar to one another than those of healthy donors. Moderately but significantly shorter TCRB CDR3s were found in Type 1 diabetes patients in all four CD4+ subsets.

The clonotype comes from a man aged 25 to 40 with type 1 diabetes. What was sequenced was central memory CD4+ T cells from blood.

The CDR3 loop reads CASSLEGGGDQPQHF. In nucleotides, the CDR3 is TGTGCCAGCAGCTTGGAAGGAGGGGGCGACCAGCCCCAGCATTTT. The gene calls are TRBV5-5 and TRBJ1-5, with 7 bases aligning to TRBD1. The CDR3 is 15 amino acids. V was clipped by 0 bases and J by 7 bases; unmatched bases: 7. Germline V lookup: CDR1 SGHKS, CDR2 YYEKEE (reference sequence).